Each of the 4 T cell receptor beta chains below was sequenced from the same sample in a study of blood T cell repertoires in COVID-19. The protocol was immunoSEQ multiplex PCR, while the TCRdb copy is restricted to in-frame clones and leaves out a portion. In the table there are around 280,000 clones, around 86% of which are singletons. The sequenced sample consisted of peripheral blood. These receptors all come from a man aged 70 or older with acute or convalescent COVID-19.

This chain uses TRBV5-1 with TRBJ2-5, with TRBD1 matching over 9 bases. This CDR3 contains 14 residues. Trimming cost V 4 bases and J 4 bases; bases outside gene matches: 5. Germline V gene data show CDR1 as SGHRS and CDR2 as YFSETQ. In DNA form, the CDR3 reads TGCGCCAGCAGCCCGAGGACAGGGGCAGAGACCCAGTACTTC. Encoded protein: CASSPRTGAETQYF.

V is TRBV5-1 and J is TRBJ2-2; D unclear. With 2 bases removed from V and 2 bases from J, the gap between germline ends came to 13 bases. The CDR3 has 16 residues. From germline, CDR1 is SGHRS and CDR2 YFSETQ. CDR3 in amino acids: CASSFLTRSNTGELFF. The DNA of the CDR3 is TGCGCCAGCAGCTTCCTCACGCGCTCTAACACCGGGGAGCTGTTTTTT.

The chain combines TRBV7-2 with TRBJ2-5; 7 bases are a match to TRBD1. CDR1 is SGHTA and CDR2 is FQGNSA in the germline V gene. The CDR3 runs 15 residues. V shed 2 bases, J shed 2 bases, and the junction held 5 bases outside the gene matches. The CDR3 here is CASSLMTGLQETQYF. The CDR3, as DNA: TGTGCCAGCAGCTTAATGACAGGGCTTCAAGAGACCCAGTACTTC.

Note on this clone: Different DNA sequences within this sample yield the same CDR3. CDR3 bases: TGCGCCAGCAGCCAAGACAGAAACACTGAAGCTTTCTTT. Translation: CASSQDRNTEAFF. This sequence joins TRBV4-3 and TRBJ1-1; no clear D gene. V was clipped by 0 bases and J by 2 bases, with 4 bases between them. The CDR3 length is 13 residues. Germline V CDR1 and CDR2: LGHNA, YSLEER.